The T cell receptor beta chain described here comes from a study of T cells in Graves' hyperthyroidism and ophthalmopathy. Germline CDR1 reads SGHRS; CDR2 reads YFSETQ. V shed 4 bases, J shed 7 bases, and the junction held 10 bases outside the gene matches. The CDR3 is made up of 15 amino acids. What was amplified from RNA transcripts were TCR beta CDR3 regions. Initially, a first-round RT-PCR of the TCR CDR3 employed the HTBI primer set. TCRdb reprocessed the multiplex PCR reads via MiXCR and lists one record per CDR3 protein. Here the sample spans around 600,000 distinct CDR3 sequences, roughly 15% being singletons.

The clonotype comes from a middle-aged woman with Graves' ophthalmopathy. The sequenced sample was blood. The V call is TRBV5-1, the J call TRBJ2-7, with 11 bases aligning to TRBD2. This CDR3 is CASSRGTSGLVEQYF. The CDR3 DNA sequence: TGCGCCAGCAGCCGCGGGACTAGCGGCCTCGTTGAGCAGTACTTC. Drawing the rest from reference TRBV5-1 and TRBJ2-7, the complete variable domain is KAGVTQTPRYLIKTRGQQVTLSCSPISGHRSVSWYQQTPGQGLQFLFEYFSETQRNKGNFPGRFSGRQFSNSRSEMNVSTLELGDSALYLCASSRGTSGLVEQYFGPGTRLTVT.